The rows below give T cell receptor beta chains drawn from one sample of a study of T cells of healthy individuals. TCRdb processed the 5' RACE reads anew with MiXCR; each CDR3 protein has one entry. The sample includes 90,000 to 100,000 distinct CDR3 sequences, approximately 16% of them seen just once. The receptors come from a human donor in good health. Both conserved end residues are part of each CDR3. A D gene is named only where the DNA matches it firmly. Part of the rows lack a size; the others show once, few, many or a class for expanded clones.

v_call	cdr3_length	clone_size	j_call	d_call	cdr3_aa	cdr3_nt
TRBV7-9	19	.	TRBJ2-1	TRBD2	CASSPPLAGGSGVINEQFF	TGTGCCAGCAGCCCCCCCCTGGCGGGAGGATCAGGGGTTATCAATGAGCAGTTCTTC
TRBV3-1	15	.	TRBJ2-1	TRBD2	CASSQLAGAYNEQFF	TGTGCCAGCAGCCAACTAGCGGGAGCTTACAATGAGCAGTTCTTC
TRBV7-8	14	.	TRBJ1-5	.	CASSLAGRNQPQHF	TGTGCCAGCAGCCTCGCGGGAAGAAATCAGCCCCAGCATTTT
TRBV4-2	16	few	TRBJ2-2	TRBD1	CASRPTGEDNTGELFF	TGTGCCAGCAGACCGACAGGGGAAGATAACACCGGGGAGCTGTTTTTT
TRBV20-1	13	few	TRBJ1-5	.	CSAAPDSNQPQHF	TGCAGTGCTGCTCCCGATAGCAATCAGCCCCAGCATTTT
TRBV12-3/TRBV12-4	13	few	TRBJ1-2	.	CASSMGGLYGYTF	TGTGCCAGCAGCATGGGGGGGCTCTATGGCTACACCTTC
TRBV2	16	.	TRBJ2-2	.	CASSELSSGNTGELFF	TGTGCCAGCAGTGAGCTTAGTAGCGGGAACACCGGGGAGCTGTTTTTT
TRBV29-1	13	many	TRBJ1-3	.	CSVEPVSGNTIYF	TGCAGCGTTGAGCCCGTTTCTGGAAACACCATATATTTT
TRBV2	16	few	TRBJ1-3	.	CASSEVRTSIGNTIYF	TGTGCCAGCAGTGAGGTCCGGACATCCATCGGAAACACCATATATTTT
TRBV7-8	16	few	TRBJ2-1	TRBD2	CASSLDAGGRANEQFF	TGTGCCAGCAGCTTAGATGCGGGGGGGCGTGCGAATGAGCAGTTCTTC
TRBV7-2	15	few	TRBJ2-7	.	CASSLTGRARDEQYF	TGTGCCAGCAGCTTAACCGGACGAGCTCGGGACGAGCAGTACTTC
TRBV6-6	13	.	TRBJ1-5	.	CASSVYSNQPQHF	TGTGCCAGCAGTGTATATAGCAATCAGCCCCAGCATTTT
TRBV6-2/TRBV6-3	14	.	TRBJ1-2	.	CASTLTGRIGGYTF	TGTGCCAGCACGCTGACAGGACGAATTGGGGGCTACACCTTC
TRBV5-5	14	few	TRBJ2-3	.	CAAGTSKVTDTQYF	TGTGCCGCAGGGACATCGAAGGTCACAGATACGCAGTATTTT
TRBV18	15	few	TRBJ2-7	TRBD1	CASSPGTGIAYEQYF	TGTGCCAGCTCACCAGGGACAGGGATAGCCTACGAGCAGTACTTC
TRBV7-2	14	.	TRBJ1-6	.	CASSLRGGNSPLHF	TGTGCCAGCAGCTTAAGGGGTGGTAATTCACCCCTCCACTTT
TRBV28	14	.	TRBJ2-7	.	CASSLGRGAYEQYF	TGTGCCAGCAGTTTAGGCAGGGGCGCCTACGAGCAGTACTTC
TRBV27	15	few	TRBJ2-6	.	CASSPNRAGANVLTF	TGTGCCAGCAGTCCAAACAGGGCTGGGGCCAACGTCCTGACTTTC
TRBV11-3	15	many	TRBJ2-3	TRBD1	CASSTGDGRTDTQYF	TGTGCCAGCAGCACAGGGGACGGCCGCACAGATACGCAGTATTTT
TRBV4-2	18	.	TRBJ1-6	TRBD1	CASSHPTGGSSYNSPLHF	TGTGCCAGCAGCCATCCAACAGGGGGCAGCTCCTATAATTCACCCCTCCACTTT
TRBV20-1	16	.	TRBJ1-5	.	CSARDRIGTSNQPQHF	TGCAGTGCTAGAGATCGTATCGGGACGAGCAATCAGCCCCAGCATTTT
TRBV7-9	13	few	TRBJ1-5	.	CASSLGTNQPQHF	TGTGCCAGCAGCTTGGGCACCAATCAGCCCCAGCATTTT
TRBV11-1	15	many	TRBJ2-7	TRBD1	CASRTTGGDYYEQYF	TGTGCCAGCAGGACGACAGGGGGGGATTACTACGAGCAGTACTTC
TRBV10-3	13	few	TRBJ2-3	.	CAAQGLRTDTQYF	TGTGCCGCACAGGGCCTTCGCACAGATACGCAGTATTTT
TRBV5-1	15	many	TRBJ1-5	TRBD1	CASSLEGQGNQPQHF	TGCGCCAGCAGCTTGGAAGGACAGGGGAATCAGCCCCAGCATTTT
TRBV4-3	14	.	TRBJ2-5	.	CASSQDPGLRTQYF	TGCGCCAGCAGCCAAGATCCAGGTCTAAGGACCCAGTACTTC
TRBV6-1	12	.	TRBJ1-2	.	CASNSARGGYTF	TGTGCCAGCAATTCAGCAAGGGGTGGCTACACCTTC
TRBV20-1	13	.	TRBJ2-5	.	CSASGEFQETQYF	TGCAGTGCTAGCGGGGAATTCCAAGAGACCCAGTACTTC
TRBV4-1	15	many	TRBJ2-7	TRBD1	CASSLRQGFTYEQYF	TGCGCCAGCAGCCTTCGACAGGGGTTTACCTACGAGCAGTACTTC